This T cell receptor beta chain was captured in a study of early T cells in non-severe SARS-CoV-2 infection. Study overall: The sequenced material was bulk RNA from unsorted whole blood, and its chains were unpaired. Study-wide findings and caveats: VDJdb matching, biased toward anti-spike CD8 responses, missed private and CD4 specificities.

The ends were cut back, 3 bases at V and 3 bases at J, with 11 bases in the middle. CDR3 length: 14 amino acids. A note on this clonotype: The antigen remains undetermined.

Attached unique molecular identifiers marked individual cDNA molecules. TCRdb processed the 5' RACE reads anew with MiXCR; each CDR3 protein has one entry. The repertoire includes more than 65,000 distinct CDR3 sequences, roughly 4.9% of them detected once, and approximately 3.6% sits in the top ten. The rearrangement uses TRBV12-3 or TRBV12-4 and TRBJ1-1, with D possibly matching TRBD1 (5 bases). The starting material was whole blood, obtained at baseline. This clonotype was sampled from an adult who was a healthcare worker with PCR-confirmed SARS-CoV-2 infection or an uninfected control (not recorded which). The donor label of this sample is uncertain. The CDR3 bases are TGTGCCAGCAGTTTTCAGGGCTATGACACTGAAGCTTTCTTT. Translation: CASSFQGYDTEAFF.